This TCR beta chain was sequenced in a study of blood T cell repertoires in COVID-19. Authors' data handling: Counts of nucleated cells, estimated from reference gene primer amplification, were obtained. Assay used: immunoSEQ multiplex PCR; TCRdb lists only in-frame clones, some missing. V and J calls and clone size are copied from that table; D and trimming were computed from the DNA. This table holds 250,000 to 300,000 clones, 89% found once. Cohort assignment relied on participant-reported clinical history. J was trimmed by 6 bases and V by 4 bases; bases with no gene match: 9. CDR1 ENHRY and CDR2 SYGVKD come from the germline V gene. The CDR3 length is 15 residues.

Sequencing input: PBMCs or T cells enriched from blood (not recorded which). The origin of this receptor is a woman in her sixties or seventies who had recovered from COVID-19. The chain couples TRBV10-3 to TRBJ2-7; TRBD2 matches at 10 bases. The chain's CDR3 is CAISVFQREGGEQYF. CDR3 DNA: TGTGCCATCAGTGTTTTTCAGCGGGAGGGCGGCGAGCAGTACTTC.